The 31 T cell receptor beta chains in this list originate from one sample, sequenced in a study of cytomegalovirus exposure and HLA in healthy donors. Primers: 60 Vbeta forward and 13 Jbeta reverse. The assay was immunoSEQ multiplex PCR, and TCRdb's table has in-frame clones only and misses some. The table has just over 200,000 clones, approximately 70% seen once. The sequenced sample was PBMCs. The receptors were sampled from a man aged 35-49 years in good health and CMV-seropositive.

The rearrangement joins TRBV19 to TRBJ2-3; a weak D match, TRBD2 (6 bases). Between the trimmed V and J ends, which lost 2 bases and 6 bases, there was a span of 12 bases. The CDR3 loop spans 14 amino acids. Germline lookup yields CDR1 LNHDA and CDR2 SQIVND (reference sequence). The CDR3 spells CASSISRGSDTQYF. The DNA for the CDR3 is TGTGCCAGTAGTATAAGTCGGGGGTCGGATACGCAGTATTTT.

This sequence joins TRBV7-2 and TRBJ1-2; no firm D call. The CDR3 covers 13 residues. V gave up 7 bases and J gave up 0 bases, with 9 bases separating them. Germline V gene data show CDR1 as SGHTA and CDR2 as FQGNSA. The CDR3 is CASNNKANYGYTF. The CDR3 coding sequence is TGTGCCAGCAACAATAAAGCTAACTATGGCTACACCTTC.

The chain links TRBV28 to TRBJ2-2, with TRBD1 as a possible D gene (6 bases). Germline-derived CDR1 and CDR2 are MDHEN and SYDVKM. Trimming took 6 bases from V and 0 from J, leaving 8 bases between them. The CDR3 runs 14 residues. The DNA of the CDR3 is TGTGCCAGCAGGGGACATTCGAACACCGGGGAGCTGTTTTTT. As protein: CASRGHSNTGELFF.

This clone was observed once. This sequence joins TRBV7-8 and TRBJ1-6, with D hard to call. The CDR3 is made up of 14 amino acids. CDR1 and CDR2 (germline): SGHVS, FQNEAQ. V lost 1 base and J lost 9, with 10 bases in between. The CDR3 here is CASSLDRLGSPLHF. The CDR3 nucleotides read TGTGCCAGCAGCTTAGACCGACTGGGTTCACCCCTCCACTTT.

V usage is TRBV7-2 and J usage is TRBJ1-3, with 7 bases matching TRBD1. V shed 1 base, J shed 1 base, and the junction held 4 bases outside the gene matches. The CDR3 has 16 residues. Per the germline V gene, CDR1 is SGHTA and CDR2 is FQGNSA. CDR3 nucleotides: TGTGCCAGCAGCTTAGTATTGGGACAGTCTGGAAACACCATATATTTT. Its translation is CASSLVLGQSGNTIYF.

This clone showed up just a few times. The chain carries TRBV11-2 and TRBJ1-2; tentative D call: TRBD1 (6 bases). Germline-derived CDR1 and CDR2 are SGHAT and FQNNGV. The ends were cut back, 5 bases at V and 8 bases at J, with 18 bases in the middle. The CDR3 has 14 amino acids. The CDR3, as DNA: TGTGCCAGCAGCCGAACAGGGTCGACATGGGGCTACACCTTC. Protein: CASSRTGSTWGYTF.

This clone was seen just once. This chain joins TRBV7-2 and TRBJ2-2; D gene ambiguous. The V and J ends lost 3 bases and 6 bases respectively, with 20 bases between them. In germline, CDR1 is SGHTA, CDR2 FQGNSA. The CDR3 runs to 17 residues. The CDR3 nucleotides are TGTGCCAGCAGCTTGATCCCCTTGGAGCGATGGTCCGGGGAGCTGTTTTTT. Its translation: CASSLIPLERWSGELFF.

The CDR3 region has the DNA TGTGCCAGCAGTTATGGGGGGGACTATGGCTACACCTTC. This sequence encodes CASSYGGDYGYTF. The rearrangement uses TRBV6-5 and TRBJ1-2, with D possibly matching TRBD1 (5 bases). Germline CDR1 MNHEY, CDR2 SVGAGI. Trimming stripped 3 bases from V and 3 bases from J, with 8 bases between. The CDR3 length is 13 residues.

This rearrangement joins TRBV6-1 to TRBJ2-5; maybe TRBD2 (5 bases). Trimming took 6 bases from V and 5 from J, leaving 16 bases between them. The CDR3 is 14 amino acids. Looked up from germline, CDR1 is MNHNS and CDR2 is SASEGT. The CDR3 spells CASSRAGFGETQYF. Here the CDR3 DNA reads TGTGCCAGCAGCCGGGCGGGCTTCGGGGAGACCCAGTACTTC.

This clone occurred once. The chain links TRBV27 to TRBJ2-2; tentatively, D is TRBD1 (5 bases). The length of the CDR3 is 15 residues. Germline V gene data show CDR1 as MNHEY and CDR2 as SMNVEV (reference sequence). V was trimmed by 0 bases and J by 4 bases, leaving 9 bases between them. This CDR3 reads CASSLSEGVTGELFF. CDR3 DNA sequence: TGTGCCAGCAGTTTATCGGAAGGGGTCACCGGGGAGCTGTTTTTT.

The gene calls are TRBV28 and TRBJ1-1; no clear D. CDR3 length equals 16 residues. V lost 7 bases, J lost 0 bases, and 18 bases lay in between. CDR1 and CDR2 (germline): MDHEN, SYDVKM. The CDR3 region has the DNA TGTGCCAGCACCCCAAGAGCGCTGAGTATGAACACTGAAGCTTTCTTT. Its translation is CASTPRALSMNTEAFF.

The chain carries TRBV5-1 and TRBJ2-3; D call uncertain. The CDR3 contains 13 residues. Trimming stripped 0 bases from V and 4 bases from J, with 6 bases between. The germline V gene encodes CDR1 SGHRS and CDR2 YFSETQ. CDR3 amino acids: CASSLAGADTQYF. DNA for the CDR3: TGCGCCAGCAGCTTGGCCGGAGCAGATACGCAGTATTTT.

This chain's CDR3 is CASSASAGGSTGELFF. For the CDR3, the DNA is TGTGCCAGCAGCGCCTCGGCAGGGGGTTCCACCGGGGAGCTGTTTTTT. The chain is built from TRBV9 and TRBJ2-2; TRBD1 aligns across 7 bases. This CDR3 spans 16 amino acids. V dropped 3 bases and J dropped 4; count of bases not matched to a gene: 9. Looked up from germline, CDR1 is SGDLS and CDR2 is YYNGEE.

V gene TRBV5-1 combines with J gene TRBJ2-7, with 9 bases aligning to TRBD1. CDR1 is SGHRS, CDR2 YFSETQ, per germline. After removal of 4 bases from V and 3 bases from J, the junction contained 8 bases not matched to a gene. The CDR3 has 15 residues. CDR3 in DNA: TGCGCCAGCAGCACCACCGGGACAGGGAGCTACGAGCAGTACTTC. It translates to CASSTTGTGSYEQYF.

J is TRBJ1-4 and V is TRBV27; D possibly corresponds to TRBD1 (6 bases). V lost 0 bases and J 7 bases, leaving 18 bases between the germline ends. This CDR3 spans 17 amino acids. CDR1 is MNHEY, CDR2 SMNVEV, per germline (reference sequence). CDR3 bases: TGTGCCAGCAGTTTATCAAGTGGGGGGGCCTGGGGTGAAAAACTGTTTTTT. Its protein product is CASSLSSGGAWGEKLFF.

The chain joins TRBV7-6 to TRBJ1-6; no firm D call. The CDR3 is 15 residues long. Germline CDR1 reads SGHVS; CDR2 reads FNYEAQ. V gave up 3 bases and J gave up 5 bases, with 11 bases separating them. The CDR3 nucleotides are TGTGCCAGCAGCTTGGGCGGGAGGAATAATTCACCCCTCCACTTT. Translated, it gives CASSLGGRNNSPLHF.

This chain joins TRBV6-5 and TRBJ1-1; D perhaps matches TRBD1 (6 bases). V was shortened by 7 bases and J by 4 bases, with 16 bases between the two germline ends. This CDR3 has 14 residues. Germline CDR1 MNHEY, CDR2 SVGAGI. CDR3 loop: CASKGEGEVTEAFF. DNA of the CDR3: TGTGCCAGCAAGGGGGAAGGAGAGGTCACTGAAGCTTTCTTT.

This chain connects TRBV7-6 to TRBJ2-5; 8 bases map to TRBD2. The CDR3 contains 17 residues. From germline, CDR1 is SGHVS and CDR2 FNYEAQ. V lost 1 base to trimming and J lost 5 bases; unmatched junction nucleotides: 12. The CDR3 DNA reads TGTGCCAGCAGCTTAGTGTTAAAGCGGGGGAAAGGGGAGACCCAGTACTTC. Translating it yields CASSLVLKRGKGETQYF.

The chain links TRBV15 to TRBJ2-7; 8 bases line up with TRBD1. The trim removed 5 bases at V and 1 base at J, leaving 7 bases unmatched. Germline V gene data show CDR1 as LNHNV and CDR2 as YYDKDF (reference sequence). The CDR3 totals 15 residues. The CDR3 is CATSSRTGNSYEQYF. CDR3 DNA: TGTGCCACCAGCTCCCGGACAGGGAATTCCTACGAGCAGTACTTC.

The chain links TRBV5-6 to TRBJ2-5; D is possibly TRBD1 (5 bases). This CDR3 contains 13 residues. V was shortened by 4 bases and J by 11 bases, with 18 bases between the two germline ends. Germline loops: CDR1 SGHDT, CDR2 YYEEEE. The CDR3 region has the DNA TGTGCCAGCAGCCACGGACAAGCCTCAGGGCAGTACTTC. Protein product: CASSHGQASGQYF.

In this sample, this clone turned up a few times. The chain employs TRBV6-5 and TRBJ1-3; D gene uncertain. Germline V gives CDR1 MNHEY, CDR2 SVGAGI. Trimming stripped 2 bases from V and 0 bases from J, with 8 bases between. This CDR3 is built from 15 residues. The chain's CDR3 is CASSYEQTSGNTIYF. The CDR3 DNA follows: TGTGCCAGCAGTTACGAACAGACCTCTGGAAACACCATATATTTT.

This clone was seen a handful of times. This chain connects TRBV2 to TRBJ2-3, with 7 bases matching TRBD2. V was pared by 6 bases and J by 4 bases, with 7 bases of the junction left unmatched. The CDR3 contains 14 residues. Germline V CDR1 and CDR2: SNHLY, FYNNEI. CDR3 coding DNA: TGTGCCAGCAGCTTGGGCGGGGGTGCAGATACGCAGTATTTT. Protein sequence: CASSLGGGADTQYF.

This chain connects TRBV10-3 to TRBJ2-3; a possible D gene is TRBD2 (6 bases). Germline V gene lookup returns CDR1 ENHRY and CDR2 SYGVKD. There are 14 residues in the CDR3. The V and J ends lost 6 bases and 2 bases respectively, with 12 bases between them. The CDR3 nucleotides are TGTGCCATCAGGGGCCTAGCGCCCACAGATACGCAGTATTTT. Translation gives CAIRGLAPTDTQYF.

The rearrangement uses TRBV19 and TRBJ1-2; 7 nucleotides align to TRBD1. The V segment lost 2 bases and the J segment 8 bases; nucleotides outside the gene matches: 14. The CDR3 sequence is 16 residues long. Germline assignment: CDR1 LNHDA and CDR2 SQIVND (reference sequence). CDR3 region: CASSIRSTGRGSGYTF. The CDR3 DNA reads as TGTGCCAGTAGTATACGGAGTACGGGCAGGGGGTCCGGCTACACCTTC.

As DNA, the CDR3 is TGCGCCAGCAGCCAATCCAGTAGCGGGGAACGCGAGCAGTACTTC. This gives the protein CASSQSSSGEREQYF. The chain employs TRBV4-1 and TRBJ2-7; 8 bases align to TRBD2. The CDR3 is made up of 15 amino acids. Germline-derived CDR1 and CDR2 are MGHRA and YSYEKL. After removal of 2 bases from V and 6 bases from J, the junction contained 9 bases not matched to a gene.

In this sample, this clone turned up a few times. The chain is built from TRBV19 and TRBJ1-2, with 7 bases fitting TRBD1. Trimming at V came to 0 bases and at J to 14 bases, leaving 6 bases not matched to a gene. The CDR3 has 12 amino acids. The germline V gene has CDR1 LNHDA and CDR2 SQIVND (reference sequence). The CDR3 sequence: CASSIDRQGLTF. The CDR3 DNA sequence: TGTGCCAGTAGTATAGATCGACAGGGCCTTACCTTC. The full variable domain, rest sourced from reference TRBV19 and TRBJ1-2, is DGGITQSPKYLFRKEGQNVTLSCEQNLNHDAMYWYRQDPGQGLRLIYYSQIVNDFQKGDIAEGYSVSREKKESFPLTVTSAQKNPTAFYLCASSIDRQGLTFGSGTRLTVV.

This clone showed up just a few times. This chain uses TRBV28 with TRBJ1-5; D ambiguous. CDR1 MDHEN and CDR2 SYDVKM come from the germline V gene. The CDR3 totals 16 residues. Trimming took 2 bases from V and 1 from J, leaving 12 bases between them. The CDR3 DNA sequence: TGTGCCAGCAGTTTAAGGCGGGGTAGAAGCAATCAGCCCCAGCATTTT. It yields the protein CASSLRRGRSNQPQHF.

This chain uses TRBV2 with TRBJ1-5; TRBD1 matches 8 bases. V lost 9 bases, J lost 2 bases, and 6 bases stayed unmatched. The CDR3 length is 14 residues. CDR1 and CDR2 from the germline V gene are SNHLY and FYNNEI. The CDR3 spells CASRPGQGNQPQHF. The CDR3 nucleotides read TGTGCCAGTCGTCCGGGACAGGGCAATCAGCCCCAGCATTTT.

This clone was detected a few times. The chain employs TRBV19 and TRBJ1-1; D call uncertain. The CDR3 length is 14 residues. Germline V CDR1 and CDR2: LNHDA, SQIVND (reference sequence). Deletions cut 4 bases from V and 5 bases from J, with 14 bases between. The CDR3 sequence is CASSNPGSLTEAFF. CDR3 DNA sequence: TGTGCCAGTAGTAACCCGGGGTCATTGACTGAAGCTTTCTTT.

This clone has just one count. The J gene is TRBJ2-7, the V gene TRBV7-7; 10 bases are a match to TRBD2. The CDR3 loop spans 14 amino acids. V lost 7 bases, J lost 3 bases, and 6 bases stayed unmatched. In germline, CDR1 is SSHAT, CDR2 FNYEAQ (reference sequence). CDR3 protein: CASNPRLAGYEQYF. The CDR3 bases are TGTGCCAGCAACCCCAGACTAGCGGGCTACGAGCAGTACTTC.

With respect to this clone: At one boundary the junction diverges from the germline segment, which might be a read error. V and J are TRBV7-9 and TRBJ2-7; D remains unclear. The CDR3 is 13 residues long. Germline assignment: CDR1 SEHNR and CDR2 FQNEAQ (reference sequence). The CDR3 DNA reads TGTTCCAGCAGCCCTAGTGGTCGCTACGAGCAGTACTTC. This encodes CSSSPSGRYEQYF. The variable domain in full, with the rest retrieved from reference TRBV7-9 and TRBJ2-7, is DTGVSQNPRHKITKRGQNVTFRCDPISEHNRLYWYRQTLGQGPEFLTYFQNEAQLEKSRLLSDRFSAERPKGSFSTLEIQRTEQGDSAMYLCSSSPSGRYEQYFGPGTRLTVT.